The clone carrying this T cell receptor (beta chain) was seen a handful of times. The target antigen is unknown. The sample comes from a study of cytomegalovirus exposure and HLA in healthy donors. Study background: An early data release held around 80 million unique TCRs from HLA-typed donors.

CDR3 size: 11 residues. Trimming removed 8 bases at V and 7 bases at J, with 12 bases between. Germline CDR1 reads MDHEN; CDR2 reads SYDVKM. Study-wide findings and caveats: Excluded were some V segments that proved indistinguishable, including TRBV6-2 and TRBV6-3. Compared with the roughly 670-donor mean, an Asian-associated ancestry cluster reportedly had fewer N-insertions, according to a later analysis.

Primers for the PCR totalled 60 Vbeta and 13 Jbeta. Profiling relied on immunoSEQ multiplex PCR, and the TCRdb table lists in-frame clones only, not all of them. The sample carries 80,000 to 95,000 clones, over 70% recorded once. The sample was PBMCs. The chain employs TRBV28 and TRBJ2-7, with D uncertain. This receptor was identified in a man aged 18 to 35 in good health and CMV-seropositive. Written as DNA, the CDR3 is TGTGCCAGCGGTTCCCTCGGTGAGCAGTACTTC. Protein product: CASGSLGEQYF. Drawing the rest from reference TRBV28 and TRBJ2-7, the complete variable domain is DVKVTQSSRYLVKRTGEKVFLECVQDMDHENMFWYRQDPGLGLRLIYFSYDVKMKEKGDIPEGYSVSREKKERFSLILESASTNQTSMYLCASGSLGEQYFGPGTRLTVT.